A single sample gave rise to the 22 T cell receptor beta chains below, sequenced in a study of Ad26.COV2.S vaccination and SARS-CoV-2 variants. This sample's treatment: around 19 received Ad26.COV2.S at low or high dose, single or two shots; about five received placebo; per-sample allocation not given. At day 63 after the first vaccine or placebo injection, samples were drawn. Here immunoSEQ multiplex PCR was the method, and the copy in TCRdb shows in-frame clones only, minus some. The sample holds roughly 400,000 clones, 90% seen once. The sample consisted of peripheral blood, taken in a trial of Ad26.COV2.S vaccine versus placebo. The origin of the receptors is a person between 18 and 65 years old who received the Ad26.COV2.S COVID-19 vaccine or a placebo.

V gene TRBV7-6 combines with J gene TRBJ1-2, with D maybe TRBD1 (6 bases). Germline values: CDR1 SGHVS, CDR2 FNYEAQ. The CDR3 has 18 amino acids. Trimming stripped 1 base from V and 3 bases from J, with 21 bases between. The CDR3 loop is CASSLVGQGWQLDYGYTF. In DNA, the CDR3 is TGTGCCAGCAGCTTAGTAGGCCAGGGGTGGCAGTTAGACTATGGCTACACCTTC.

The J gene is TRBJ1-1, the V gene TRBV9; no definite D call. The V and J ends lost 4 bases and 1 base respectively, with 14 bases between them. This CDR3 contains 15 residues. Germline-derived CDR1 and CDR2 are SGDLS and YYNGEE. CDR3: CASSRGSLGNTEAFF. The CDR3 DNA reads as TGTGCCAGCAGCCGTGGGAGCTTGGGGAACACTGAAGCTTTCTTT. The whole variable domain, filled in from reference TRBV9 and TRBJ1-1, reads DSGVTQTPKHLITATGQRVTLRCSPRSGDLSVYWYQQSLDQGLQFLIQYYNGEERAKGNILERFSAQQFPDLHSELNLSSLELGDSALYFCASSRGSLGNTEAFFGQGTRLTVV.

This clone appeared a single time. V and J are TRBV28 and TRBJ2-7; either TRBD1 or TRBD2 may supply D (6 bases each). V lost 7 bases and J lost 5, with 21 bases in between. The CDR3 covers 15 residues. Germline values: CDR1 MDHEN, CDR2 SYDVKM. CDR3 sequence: CASKFGGRRGNEQYF. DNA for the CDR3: TGTGCCAGCAAGTTTGGGGGGCGCAGGGGCAACGAGCAGTACTTC.

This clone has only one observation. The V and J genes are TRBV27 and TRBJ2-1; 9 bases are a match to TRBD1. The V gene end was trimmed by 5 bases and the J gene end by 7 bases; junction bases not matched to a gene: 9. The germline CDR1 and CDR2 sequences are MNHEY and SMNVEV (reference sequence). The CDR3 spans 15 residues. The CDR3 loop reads CASSPDRGRGNEQFF. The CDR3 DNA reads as TGTGCCAGCAGTCCGGACAGGGGACGTGGTAATGAGCAGTTCTTC.

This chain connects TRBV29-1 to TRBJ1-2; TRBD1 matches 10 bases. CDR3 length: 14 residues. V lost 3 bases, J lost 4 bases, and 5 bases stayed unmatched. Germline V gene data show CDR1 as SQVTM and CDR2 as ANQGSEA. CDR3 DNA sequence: TGCAGCGTTGAGTTCCGGGACAGGGGCTATGGCTACACCTTC. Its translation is CSVEFRDRGYGYTF.

The CDR3: CASSFRGLAELYEQYF. CDR3 DNA: TGTGCCAGCTCCTTCCGGGGACTAGCGGAATTATACGAGCAGTACTTC. This chain connects TRBV18 to TRBJ2-7; TRBD2 matches 11 bases. V was pared by 6 bases and J by 4 bases, with 11 bases of the junction left unmatched. Germline V lookup: CDR1 KGHSH, CDR2 LQKENI. The CDR3 extends over 16 amino acids. The variable domain in full, with the rest retrieved from reference TRBV18 and TRBJ2-7, is NAGVMQNPRHLVRRRGQEARLRCSPMKGHSHVYWYRQLPEEGLKFMVYLQKENIIDESGMPKERFSAEFPKEGPSILRIQQVVRGDSAAYFCASSFRGLAELYEQYFGPGTRLTVT.

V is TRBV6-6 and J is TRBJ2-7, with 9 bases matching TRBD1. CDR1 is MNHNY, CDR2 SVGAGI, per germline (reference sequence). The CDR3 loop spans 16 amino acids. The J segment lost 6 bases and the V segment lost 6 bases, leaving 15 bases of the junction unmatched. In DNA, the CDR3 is TGTGCCAGCAGCTCCGGGACAGGGAGGGAGGGGCGCGAGCAGTACTTC. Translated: CASSSGTGREGREQYF.

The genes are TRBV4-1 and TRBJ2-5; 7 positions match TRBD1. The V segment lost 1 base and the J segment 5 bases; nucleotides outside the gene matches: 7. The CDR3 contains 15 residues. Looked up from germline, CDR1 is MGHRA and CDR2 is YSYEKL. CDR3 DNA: TGCGCCAGCAGCCAAGGAGACAGGGAATACGAGACCCAGTACTTC. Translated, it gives CASSQGDREYETQYF.

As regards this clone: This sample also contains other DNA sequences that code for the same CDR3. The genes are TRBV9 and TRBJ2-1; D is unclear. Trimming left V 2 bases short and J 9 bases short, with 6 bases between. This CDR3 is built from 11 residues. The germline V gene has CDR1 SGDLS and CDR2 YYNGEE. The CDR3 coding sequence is TGTGCCAGCAGCGTCGGTGGTGAGCAGTTCTTC. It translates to CASSVGGEQFF.

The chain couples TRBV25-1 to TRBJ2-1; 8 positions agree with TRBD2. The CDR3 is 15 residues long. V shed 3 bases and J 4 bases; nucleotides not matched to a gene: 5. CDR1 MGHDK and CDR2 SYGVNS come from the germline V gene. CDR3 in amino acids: CASSELAGPYNEQFF. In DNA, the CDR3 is TGTGCCAGCAGTGAGTTAGCGGGGCCATACAATGAGCAGTTCTTC.

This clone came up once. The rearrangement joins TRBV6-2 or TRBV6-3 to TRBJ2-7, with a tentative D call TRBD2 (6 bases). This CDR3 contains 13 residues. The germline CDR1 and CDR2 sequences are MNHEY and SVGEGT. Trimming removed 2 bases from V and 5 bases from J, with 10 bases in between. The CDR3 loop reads CASSYGGTHEQYF. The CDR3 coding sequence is TGTGCCAGCAGTTACGGCGGGACCCACGAGCAGTACTTC.

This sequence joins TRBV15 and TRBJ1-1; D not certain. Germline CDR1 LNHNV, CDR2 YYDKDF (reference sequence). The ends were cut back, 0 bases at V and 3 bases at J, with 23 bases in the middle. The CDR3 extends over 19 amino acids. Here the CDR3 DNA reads TGTGCCACCAGCAGAGATTTTGCCGCCCGGGTCTTTGAGGACACTGAAGCTTTCTTT. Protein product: CATSRDFAARVFEDTEAFF.

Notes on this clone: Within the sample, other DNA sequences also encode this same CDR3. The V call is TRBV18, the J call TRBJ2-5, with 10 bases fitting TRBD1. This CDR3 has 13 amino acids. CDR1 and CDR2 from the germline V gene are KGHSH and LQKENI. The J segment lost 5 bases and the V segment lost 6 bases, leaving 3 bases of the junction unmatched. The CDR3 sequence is CASSVGQGETQYF. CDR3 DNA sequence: TGTGCCAGCTCGGTGGGACAGGGGGAGACCCAGTACTTC.

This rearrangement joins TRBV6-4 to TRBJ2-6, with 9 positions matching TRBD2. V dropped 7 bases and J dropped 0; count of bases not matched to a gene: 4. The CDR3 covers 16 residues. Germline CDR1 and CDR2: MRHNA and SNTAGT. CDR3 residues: CASKRLADSGANVLTF. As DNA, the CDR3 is TGTGCCAGCAAGAGACTAGCGGACTCTGGGGCCAACGTCCTGACTTTC.

The CDR3 nucleotides read TGCAGCGTTCGAATAGGAGGGACCAGCTCCTACAATGAGCAGTTCTTC. Its translation: CSVRIGGTSSYNEQFF. This sequence joins TRBV29-1 and TRBJ2-1, with D maybe TRBD2 (6 bases). CDR1 SQVTM and CDR2 ANQGSEA come from the germline V gene. The CDR3 runs 16 residues. Trimming cost V 5 bases and J 0 bases, with 17 bases left between them.

Written as DNA, the CDR3 is TGTGCCAGCAGCACCGGGACACATAACAATGAGCAGTTCTTC. This codes for CASSTGTHNNEQFF. The V call is TRBV28, the J call TRBJ2-1; possibly TRBD1 for D (6 bases). V gave up 6 bases and J gave up 5 bases, with 14 bases separating them. The CDR3 is 14 residues long. CDR1 is MDHEN and CDR2 is SYDVKM in the germline V gene. The full variable domain, rest sourced from reference TRBV28 and TRBJ2-1, is DVKVTQSSRYLVKRTGEKVFLECVQDMDHENMFWYRQDPGLGLRLIYFSYDVKMKEKGDIPEGYSVSREKKERFSLILESASTNQTSMYLCASSTGTHNNEQFFGPGTRLTVL.

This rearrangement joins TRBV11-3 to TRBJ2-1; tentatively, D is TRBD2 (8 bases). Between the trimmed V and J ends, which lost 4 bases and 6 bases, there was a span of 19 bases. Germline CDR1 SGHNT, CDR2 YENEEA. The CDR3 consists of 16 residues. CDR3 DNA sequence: TGTGCCAGCAGCTCCTACAGGGGACTAGGGGGCAATGAGCAGTTCTTC. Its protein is CASSSYRGLGGNEQFF.

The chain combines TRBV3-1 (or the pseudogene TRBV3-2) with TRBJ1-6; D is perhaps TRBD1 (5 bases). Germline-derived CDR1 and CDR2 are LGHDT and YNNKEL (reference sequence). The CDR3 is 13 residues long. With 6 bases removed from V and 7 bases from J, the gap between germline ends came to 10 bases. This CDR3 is CASRERDNSPLHF. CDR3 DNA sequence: TGTGCCAGCAGGGAGAGGGACAATTCACCCCTCCACTTT.

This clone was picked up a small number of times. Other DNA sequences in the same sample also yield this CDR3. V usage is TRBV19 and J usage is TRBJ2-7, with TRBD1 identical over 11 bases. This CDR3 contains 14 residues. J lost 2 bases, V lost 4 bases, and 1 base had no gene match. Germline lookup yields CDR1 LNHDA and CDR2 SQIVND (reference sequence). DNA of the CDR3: TGTGCCAGTAGTACGGGACAGGGGGCCTACGAGCAGTACTTC. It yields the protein CASSTGQGAYEQYF.

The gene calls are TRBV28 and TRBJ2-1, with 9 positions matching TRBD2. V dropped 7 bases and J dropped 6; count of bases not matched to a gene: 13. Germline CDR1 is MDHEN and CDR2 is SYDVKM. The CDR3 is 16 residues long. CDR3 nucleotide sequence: TGTGCCAGCAATATTGGGACTAGCCTGATGGGCAATGAGCAGTTCTTC. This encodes CASNIGTSLMGNEQFF.

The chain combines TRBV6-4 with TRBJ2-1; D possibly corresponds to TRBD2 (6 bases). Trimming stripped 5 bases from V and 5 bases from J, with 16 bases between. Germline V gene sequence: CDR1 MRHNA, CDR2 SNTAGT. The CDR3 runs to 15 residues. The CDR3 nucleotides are TGTGCCAGCAGTCGACGGGAGTTCCCCGACAATGAGCAGTTCTTC. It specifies CASSRREFPDNEQFF.

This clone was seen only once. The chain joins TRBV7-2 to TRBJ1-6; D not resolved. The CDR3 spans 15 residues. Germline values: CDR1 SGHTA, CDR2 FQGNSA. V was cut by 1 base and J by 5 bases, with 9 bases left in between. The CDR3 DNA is TGTGCCAGCAGCTTAGGGCGGTCAAATAATTCACCCCTCCACTTT. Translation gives CASSLGRSNNSPLHF.